The rows below give T cell receptor beta chains drawn from one sample of a study of T cell responses to AZD1222 COVID-19 vaccine. Clones were sequenced by immunoSEQ multiplex PCR, and TCRdb holds only the in-frame ones, with some missing. The data show around 200,000 clones, 88% seen once. Sequencing used peripheral blood, obtained 28 days after the second AZD1222 dose. All receptors derive from an adult who received the AZD1222 COVID-19 vaccine. Each CDR3 is given with its conserved first and last residue. The D gene is left open where the match is weak. Rows give clone size only sometimes, using once, few, many, or a class for an expanded clone.

d_gene | abundance | j_gene | v_gene | CDR3nt | CDR3aa
TRBD2 | NA | TRBJ2-1 | TRBV23-1 | TGCGCCAGCAGTCAATCCCCACCGGGTAGCGGGCCTTACAATGAGCAGTTCTTC | CASSQSPPGSGPYNEQFF
NA | NA | TRBJ2-3 | TRBV4-2 | TGTGCCAGCAGCCAAGAAGGGTTGCGGGCCTTTAGCACAGATACGCAGTATTTT | CASSQEGLRAFSTDTQYF
NA | once | TRBJ1-4 | TRBV6-7 | TGTGCCAGCTTGAGATCGGTAGTCGGAAAACTGTTTTTT | CASLRSVVGKLFF
NA | NA | TRBJ1-2 | TRBV18 | TGTGCCAGCTCACCACGAGGCCAGGGGAGCGGTGGCTACACCTTC | CASSPRGQGSGGYTF
TRBD2 | NA | TRBJ2-2 | TRBV24-1 | TGTGCCACCAGTGATTTCGCGGGAGGGGCCGGGGAGCTGTTTTTT | CATSDFAGGAGELFF
NA | NA | TRBJ1-6 | TRBV27 | TGTGCCAGCAGTTTCGGGGGTGATAATTCACCCCTCCACTTT | CASSFGGDNSPLHF
NA | NA | TRBJ2-4 | TRBV5-1 | TGCGCCAGCAGCTTGGGTCAGGGAGCGGAGTCCAAAAACATTCAGTACTTC | CASSLGQGAESKNIQYF
NA | NA | TRBJ2-7 | TRBV12-3/TRBV12-4 | TGTGCCAGCACCCTGGGGCGTACCGACGAGCAGTACTTC | CASTLGRTDEQYF
TRBD2 | NA | TRBJ2-3 | TRBV4-2 | TGTGCCAGCAGCCAAGAGGGTCGGAGGGGAGGGGGCACAGATACGCAGTATTTT | CASSQEGRRGGGTDTQYF
NA | once | TRBJ2-3 | TRBV21-1 | TGTGCCAGTTCATCAGATACGCAGTATTTT | CASSSDTQYF
TRBD2 | NA | TRBJ2-1 | TRBV7-8 | TGTGCCAGCAGTCAGACTAGCGGAGACAATGAGCAGTTCTTC | CASSQTSGDNEQFF
TRBD2 | NA | TRBJ2-3 | TRBV5-4 | TGTGCCAGCAGTTGGGATAGCGGGAGCACAGATACGCAGTATTTT | CASSWDSGSTDTQYF
NA | NA | TRBJ2-1 | TRBV13 | TGTGCCAGCAGCTTCTCACTAGCCAAGAATGAGCAGTTCTTC | CASSFSLAKNEQFF
TRBD1 | NA | TRBJ2-1 | TRBV28 | TGTGCCAGCAGTTGGGACAGCCGTAACTACAATGAGCAGTTCTTC | CASSWDSRNYNEQFF
NA | NA | TRBJ2-5 | TRBV7-8 | TGTGCCAGCAGCACCTCGGACCGCCCCCGGCAAGAGACCCAGTACTTC | CASSTSDRPRQETQYF
NA | NA | TRBJ1-2 | TRBV7-7 | TGTGCTAGCAGCCCCGAGGAGGTTCAGGGGGGCTACACCTTC | CASSPEEVQGGYTF
TRBD1 | NA | TRBJ2-1 | TRBV6-5 | TGTGCCAGCAGACGTGACAGGGTGACGTACAATGAGCAGTTCTTC | CASRRDRVTYNEQFF
NA | few | TRBJ2-7 | TRBV10-1 | TGCGCCAGCAAGGAGTGCGAGCGGATTCTTTACGAGCAGTACTTC | CASKECERILYEQYF
TRBD2 | NA | TRBJ2-1 | TRBV5-1 | TGCGCCAGTGCCCGGACTAGCGGGGTAACGAATGAGCAGTTCTTC | CASARTSGVTNEQFF
NA | NA | TRBJ2-1 | TRBV3-1/TRBV3-2 | TGTGCCAGCAGCCAAGTCAACAGCCTGAGCTCCTACAATGAGCAGTTCTTC | CASSQVNSLSSYNEQFF
NA | NA | TRBJ2-7 | TRBV28 | TGTGCCAGCAGTACCCTAGTCGAGCAGTACTTC | CASSTLVEQYF
NA | NA | TRBJ2-7 | TRBV5-4 | TGTGCCAGCAGCATTTCTCGGGGGGAGCAGTACTTC | CASSISRGEQYF
NA | NA | TRBJ1-2 | TRBV2 | TGTGCCAGCAGGGTTGTGCTTGGCTACACCTTC | CASRVVLGYTF
NA | NA | TRBJ2-7 | TRBV4-2 | TGTGCCAGCAGCCAAGAGGTAGGAGGGGTCTCCGAGCAGTACTTC | CASSQEVGGVSEQYF
NA | NA | TRBJ1-3 | TRBV13 | TGTGCCAGCAGCTCCCGCATGGGGGGCGCCGCTGGAAACACCATATATTTT | CASSSRMGGAAGNTIYF
TRBD2 | NA | TRBJ2-1 | TRBV20-1 | TGCAGTGCTAGTTACCCATCCCGACTAGCGGCCTACAATGAGCAGTTCTTC | CSASYPSRLAAYNEQFF
NA | NA | TRBJ2-1 | TRBV7-3 | TGTGCCAGCAGCTTGGACCCCGTGGGAGCGGAGCAGTTCTTC | CASSLDPVGAEQFF
NA | NA | TRBJ1-4 | TRBV6-5 | TGTGCCAGCAGTTCCCCGACGGCAACTAATGAAAAACTGTTTTTT | CASSSPTATNEKLFF
NA | NA | TRBJ2-7 | TRBV7-9 | TGTGCCAGCAGCTTAGCGGGCCGCTCCTACGAGCAGTACTTC | CASSLAGRSYEQYF
TRBD1 | NA | TRBJ2-6 | TRBV28 | TGTGCCAGCAGCGAGAACAGGGGCTCTGGGGCCAACGTCCTGACTTTC | CASSENRGSGANVLTF
NA | NA | TRBJ2-5 | TRBV27 | TGTGCCAGCAGTTTATCTCAAGAGACCCAGTACTTC | CASSLSQETQYF
NA | NA | TRBJ2-3 | TRBV24-1 | TGTGCCACCCGAGGGGGAGATACGCAGTATTTT | CATRGGDTQYF
TRBD2 | NA | TRBJ2-7 | TRBV7-2 | TGTGCCAGCAGCTCTCTGGGGGGGAGCTCCTACGAGCAGTACTTC | CASSSLGGSSYEQYF
TRBD2 | NA | TRBJ2-5 | TRBV11-3 | TGTGCCAGCAGCCCCGGGACTAGCGGGAGAGAGACCCAGTACTTC | CASSPGTSGRETQYF
TRBD1 | NA | TRBJ2-5 | TRBV11-3 | TGTGCCAGCAGCGCCCGACAGGGCCCAGAGACCCAGTACTTC | CASSARQGPETQYF
NA | NA | TRBJ2-3 | TRBV5-1 | TGCGCCAGCAGCTTTACTAGCTATCGACAAGAAACGCAGTATTTT | CASSFTSYRQETQYF
NA | NA | TRBJ2-1 | TRBV7-9 | TGTGCCAGCAGCTTAGGGGGCAGAGGGGACAATGAGCAGTTCTTC | CASSLGGRGDNEQFF
TRBD2 | NA | TRBJ2-3 | TRBV11-2 | TGTGCCAGCAGCTTAGGACTAGCGGGAGTCCGCACAGATACGCAGTATTTT | CASSLGLAGVRTDTQYF
NA | NA | TRBJ1-4 | TRBV7-7 | TGTGCTAGCCAGCGGGCAGTTAATGAAAAACTGTTTTTT | CASQRAVNEKLFF
TRBD1 | NA | TRBJ1-1 | TRBV28 | TGTGCCAGCAGGACAGGGGGAACTGAAGCTTTCTTT | CASRTGGTEAFF
NA | NA | TRBJ1-2 | TRBV7-2 | TGTGCCAGCAGCTTAGCGACCGGGGGGAACTATGGCTACACCTTC | CASSLATGGNYGYTF
NA | NA | TRBJ2-2 | TRBV6-2/TRBV6-3 | TGTGCCAGCAGTTACTCGCGGGCCCGTGGGAACCCCGTAAACACCGGGGAGCTGTTTTTT | CASSYSRARGNPVNTGELFF
TRBD1 | NA | TRBJ2-2 | TRBV4-3 | TGCGCCAGCAGCCCCCGACAGGGAGTCGGGGAGCTGTTTTTT | CASSPRQGVGELFF
NA | NA | TRBJ1-4 | TRBV30 | TGTGCCTGGAGTCAGCAAAGTAATGAAAAACTGTTTTTT | CAWSQQSNEKLFF
NA | NA | TRBJ2-7 | TRBV29-1 | TGCAGCGTTGAAACAGCGTCTGGGGGAGGCTACGAGCAGTACTTC | CSVETASGGGYEQYF
TRBD2 | NA | TRBJ2-2 | TRBV10-3 | TGTGCCATCACCCCCGCCGGGACTAGCCAACCCGGGGAGCTGTTTTTT | CAITPAGTSQPGELFF
TRBD1 | NA | TRBJ1-6 | TRBV9 | TGTGCCAGCAGCGTATTTGAGGGACAGGGGACCTCGCCCCTCCACTTT | CASSVFEGQGTSPLHF
NA | once | TRBJ2-1 | TRBV7-2 | TGTGCCAGCAGGTTTACGGGGACACAAGGGGATGAGCAGTTCTTC | CASRFTGTQGDEQFF
NA | NA | TRBJ2-6 | TRBV18 | TGTGCCAGCTCACCAGGTATATCCGGGCTAGGCTCTGGGGCCAACGTCCTGACTTTC | CASSPGISGLGSGANVLTF
NA | NA | TRBJ2-4 | TRBV2 | TGTGCCAGCCACAAGGGAAACATTCAGTACTTC | CASHKGNIQYF
TRBD1 | NA | TRBJ2-1 | TRBV11-2 | TGTGCCAGCAGCGGCCCGGGACAGGGGAACAATGAGCAGTTCTTC | CASSGPGQGNNEQFF
TRBD1 | NA | TRBJ2-7 | TRBV5-1 | TGCGCCAGCAGCTTGGGGGACAGGTCAACCTACGAGCAGTACTTC | CASSLGDRSTYEQYF
TRBD2 | NA | TRBJ2-7 | TRBV2 | TGTGCCAGCAGTGGGATGGCCAGCGGGGAACCCTACGAGCAGTACTTC | CASSGMASGEPYEQYF
NA | NA | TRBJ2-2 | TRBV19 | TGTGCCAGTAGTACTTATAACACCGGGGAGCTGTTTTTT | CASSTYNTGELFF
TRBD2 | NA | TRBJ2-6 | TRBV30 | TGTGCCTGGACCTGGCGGGAGGGGGTCTCTGGGGCCAACGTCCTGACTTTC | CAWTWREGVSGANVLTF